This TCR beta chain was sequenced for a study of tissue T cells after allogeneic stem cell transplantation (dated by TCRdb to 2022 to 2024). Study-level background: When multiple samples of a tissue were available, H&E sections were reviewed by a pathologist, and samples with histologically apparent lymphocytes were prioritized for sequencing. The study profiled TCR beta repertoires in many tissues obtained from research autopsies of patients with and without GVHD, and also in mouse models of GVHD. The human part of the study was a prospective observational study with no blinding and no randomization. What the study reported, not specific to this receptor: A small and clinically heterogeneous patient cohort was studied, and sampling depth was acknowledged as a limitation. Which tissue TCRs were alloreactive or antigen-specific was not determined in the study, and some clones might have been persisting host cells. Within patients, how anatomically similar tissues were was a major factor shaping TCR repertoire composition, regardless of disease or transplant status. In both patients and mice, T cells from blood and spleen covered only a limited part of the TCR repertoire found in tissues. Few T cell clones were found to be shared across patients, but shared repertoire signatures across patients were revealed in a tissue-specific fashion by motif-based clustering. No blood samples were available for the non-GVHD comparator patients.

The time point label here, explained by the study, means: human tissue collected at research (rapid) autopsy. For comparison, three non-HCT patients with other cancers were selected retrospectively, each having at least five GI tract samples and no known GI disease at death. After a median post-mortem interval of roughly 9.3 hours, autopsy tissues were collected, including GI sites from esophagus to rectum, liver, skin, and lymphoid organs such as spleen. Autopsy specimens were bisected, with one portion flash-frozen in liquid nitrogen and the remainder formalin-fixed, and GI outer muscle layers were removed. To extract genomic DNA from frozen tissues, either the Mag-Bind Blood & Tissue DNA HDQ 96 Kit on a Chemagic 360 or the DNeasy Blood & Tissue Kit was used. Extracted DNA was further purified with the Genomic DNA Clean & Concentrator-25 kit because of concern about red blood cell contamination.

This clone was observed a few times. It lacks a known antigen. There are no base qualities to consult, and no much larger clone falls within one base. The library relied on the immunoSEQ multiplex PCR assay. TCRbeta CDR3 sequencing was done by Adaptive Biotechnologies at survey depth, reporting CDR3 sequences, V/J genes, productive frequency and template counts. TCR beta CDR3 regions were amplified from genomic DNA instead of RNA. In the authors' own workflow: Jensen-Shannon divergence served to quantify pairwise repertoire overlap between tissues, with 0 meaning identical and 1 meaning complete divergence. Tissues were clustered by single-linkage agglomerative hierarchical clustering of pairwise JSD values and displayed as dendrograms. All patient samples were analyzed with GLIPH2 using simulation_depth 1000, kmer_min_depth 3 and cdr3_length_cutoff 8, and only groups containing more than two unique CDR3s were kept. In a standardized tissue-overlap score, Jaccard GLIPH-group overlap across patients was extrapolated to a standard repertoire size of 1000 clones. Linear mixed-effect models, with tissue as a fixed effect and individual as a random effect, were used to test how diversity related to clinical or experimental variables. TCRdb's version of the immuneACCESS table is confined to in-frame rearrangements and falls short of the full clone set. An unresolved V gene accounts for under half of the shortfall where checked; the remainder is of unknown origin. The D gene and trimming were derived from the DNA, and the V and J assignments and clone size from that table. The sample profile shows under 7,500 clones; 56% of them were found once. The ten largest clones add up to 22% of the sample.

The CDR3 spans 16 residues, from the cysteine through the phenylalanine. The kept DNA is CDR3 alone, 48 bases in frame from the first base. CDR1 and CDR2, looked up from the germline V gene, are SGHTA and FQGNSA. V gives up 5 bases and J gives up 4 bases, and the segment between their germline ends measures 21 bases. This chain joins TRBV7-2 to TRBJ2-7, with TRBD2 as a weak D call on 7 bases. The sequenced sample was duodenum tissue, obtained at autopsy. The TCR comes from a female donor older than 55 with lung cancer. The CDR3 amino acid sequence is: CASSAGRGGLGYEQYF. The sequence in DNA is TGTGCCAGCAGCGCTGGTAGGGGGGGTCTAGGGTACGAGCAGTACTTC.